This entry lists 5 T cell receptor beta chains sequenced from one sample in a study of blood T cell repertoires in COVID-19. Clones were sequenced by immunoSEQ multiplex PCR, and TCRdb holds only the in-frame ones, with some missing. The table includes around 38,000 clones, 70% to 90% detected once. Material: peripheral blood. The receptors derive from a man aged 60 to 69 with COVID-19, enrolled during active disease.

CDR3 DNA: TGTGCCAGCAGCTTAGGTCGCTCCCTGGGGCAAGATACGCAGTATTTT. Translated, it gives CASSLGRSLGQDTQYF. This chain uses TRBV7-6 with TRBJ2-3; a possible D gene is TRBD1 (5 bases). V was shortened by 1 base and J by 5 bases, with 16 bases between the two germline ends. Per germline, CDR1 SGHVS and CDR2 FNYEAQ. The CDR3 covers 16 residues.

The chain couples TRBV15 to TRBJ2-2; no clear D. The V gene lost 0 bases and the J gene lost 6 bases, with 8 bases spanning the gap. Germline lookup yields CDR1 LNHNV and CDR2 YYDKDF (reference sequence). This CDR3 has 14 residues. CDR3 DNA sequence: TGTGCCACCAGCAGAGATTCCCGGGCCGGGGAGCTGTTTTTT. This sequence encodes CATSRDSRAGELFF.

The chain is built from TRBV7-6 and TRBJ2-7, with TRBD2 matching 11 bases. CDR3 length equals 14 residues. Germline CDR1 and CDR2: SGHVS and FNYEAQ. V was clipped by 8 bases and J by 5 bases; unmatched bases: 8. CDR3 protein: CASSGLAGGNEQYF. CDR3 DNA sequence: TGTGCCAGCTCCGGGCTAGCGGGAGGAAACGAGCAGTACTTC.

The rearrangement uses TRBV7-2 and TRBJ2-5; D unresolved. Germline V lookup: CDR1 SGHTA, CDR2 FQGNSA. The CDR3 is made up of 15 amino acids. V lost 1 base and J 5 bases, leaving 14 bases between the germline ends. CDR3: CASSLVSGLSETQYF. CDR3 sequence (DNA): TGTGCCAGCAGCTTAGTGTCAGGTCTTTCGGAGACCCAGTACTTC.

The rearrangement joins TRBV5-1 to TRBJ2-1; 8 positions agree with TRBD2. V trimming: 0 bases; J trimming: 4 bases; junction bases outside the gene matches: 3. Germline V lookup: CDR1 SGHRS, CDR2 YFSETQ. The CDR3 is 15 residues long. CDR3 sequence (DNA): TGCGCCAGCAGCTTGGAAATAGCGGGGTACAATGAGCAGTTCTTC. Translation: CASSLEIAGYNEQFF. Looking up the rest from reference TRBV5-1 and TRBJ2-1 gives the full variable domain: KAGVTQTPRYLIKTRGQQVTLSCSPISGHRSVSWYQQTPGQGLQFLFEYFSETQRNKGNFPGRFSGRQFSNSRSEMNVSTLELGDSALYLCASSLEIAGYNEQFFGPGTRLTVL.